This T cell receptor (beta chain) was sequenced in a study of early T cells in non-severe SARS-CoV-2 infection. As for the study in general: Sequencing used unsorted whole-blood bulk RNA, so chains lack pairing.

The CDR3 has 16 amino acids. The germline V and J ends were trimmed by 5 bases and 6 bases, with 23 bases remaining between them. Germline V gene lookup returns CDR1 SGHAT and CDR2 FQNNGV. Individual cDNA molecules were tagged with unique molecular identifiers. One entry per CDR3 protein results from TCRdb running MiXCR on the 5' RACE reads. The data contain 98,000 or so distinct CDR3 sequences, over 10% of them singletons. In its sample, this clonotype was seen many times. The clonotype originates from an adult who was a healthcare worker with PCR-confirmed SARS-CoV-2 infection or an uninfected control (not recorded which). Sequenced material: whole blood. This rearrangement joins TRBV11-2 to TRBJ2-7; D perhaps matches TRBD1 (6 bases). The CDR3 reads CASSPVGGRAVGEQYF. The CDR3 nucleotides are TGTGCCAGCAGCCCGGTAGGGGGAAGGGCAGTAGGCGAGCAGTACTTC. Supplemented by reference TRBV11-2 and TRBJ2-7, the full variable domain reads EAGVAQSPRYKIIEKRQSVAFWCNPISGHATLYWYQQILGQGPKLLIQFQNNGVVDDSQLPKDRFSAERLKGVDSTLKIQPAKLEDSAVYLCASSPVGGRAVGEQYFGPGTRLTVT.